In this sample, the clone carrying this T cell receptor beta chain turned up many times. Germline assignment: CDR1 DFQATT and CDR2 SNEGSKA (reference sequence). The CDR3 runs to 14 residues. J was trimmed by 5 bases and V by 3 bases; bases with no gene match: 6. Time point here: after trial treatment. Treatment noted: LDRT plus nivolumab, ipilimumab, low-dose cyclophosphamide and aspirin (RACIN trial). Along with nivolumab and ipilimumab, donors received aspirin, low-dose cyclophosphamide and low-dose radiotherapy. Gene-specific TRAV and TRBV primers were used for first-strand cDNA, covering alpha and beta chains. The authors ran 20 PCR cycles to amplify TCRs with a constant-region primer and V-primer adapter. TCRdb recomputed calls from the reads with MiXCR, one row per CDR3 protein. The sample has 95,000 to 100,000 distinct CDR3 sequences, less than 25% seen once. This record belongs to a study of low-dose radiotherapy and immunotherapy resistance in tumors.

This sequence was found in a male donor with prostate cancer. The chain joins TRBV20-1 to TRBJ1-5, with 8 bases aligning to TRBD1. The material was PBMCs, obtained after low-dose radiotherapy plus immunotherapy. As DNA, the CDR3 is TGCAGTGCTAGGCCGACAGGGGAAGATCAGCCCCAGCATTTT. This gives the protein CSARPTGEDQPQHF.